These 22 T cell receptor beta chains were all obtained from the same sample, sequenced in a study of T cells in localized non-small cell lung cancer. This table comes from immunoSEQ multiplex PCR, and its TCRdb copy is limited to in-frame clones, with some not included. In the table there are fewer than 40,000 clones, 70% to 90% of which are singletons. The sequencing here drew on peripheral blood, taken before any cancer treatment. The origin of the receptors is a female donor of 60 years or more with stage I lung adenocarcinoma.

The CDR3 sequence is CSVEDRSGPNEQFF. For the CDR3, the DNA is TGCAGCGTTGAAGATCGTAGCGGCCCCAATGAGCAGTTCTTC. This rearrangement joins TRBV29-1 to TRBJ2-1; D possibly corresponds to TRBD2 (6 bases). The V and J ends lost 0 bases and 6 bases respectively, with 12 bases between them. Looked up from germline, CDR1 is SQVTM and CDR2 is ANQGSEA. This CDR3 is 14 amino acids long.

The chain has TRBV11-1 and TRBJ2-7; 7 bases map to TRBD2. V dropped 5 bases and J dropped 6; count of bases not matched to a gene: 22. The CDR3 is 18 amino acids. Germline V gene sequence: CDR1 SGHAT, CDR2 FQDESV (reference sequence). The CDR3 DNA reads TGTGCCAGCAGCCCCCGATTGCGTAGCGGGTGGGGGTACTCCGAGCAGTACTTC. Translation gives CASSPRLRSGWGYSEQYF.

The gene calls are TRBV5-1 and TRBJ2-7; D is unclear. Trimming pared 0 bases from V and 6 bases from J, leaving 7 bases between. Germline V gene lookup returns CDR1 SGHRS and CDR2 YFSETQ. The CDR3 is 12 residues long. This CDR3 reads CASSLDWGEQYF. CDR3 sequence (DNA): TGCGCCAGCAGCTTGGACTGGGGCGAGCAGTACTTC.

J is TRBJ2-3 and V is TRBV5-1; D remains unclear. Germline CDR1 reads SGHRS; CDR2 reads YFSETQ. V lost 3 bases and J 6 bases, leaving 11 bases between the germline ends. The CDR3 is made up of 13 amino acids. DNA for the CDR3: TGCGCCAGCAGCTCGTCCCGGGCGGATACGCAGTATTTT. Its protein product is CASSSSRADTQYF.

This rearrangement joins TRBV5-6 to TRBJ2-1, with TRBD2 matching over 9 bases. The CDR3 is 14 residues long. The V and J ends lost 5 bases and 6 bases, in that order; junction bases with no gene match: 6. Germline V gene sequence: CDR1 SGHDT, CDR2 YYEEEE. In DNA form, the CDR3 reads TGTGCCAGCAGTTTTCTAGCGGGATCCAATGAGCAGTTCTTC. Translated: CASSFLAGSNEQFF.

V is TRBV5-1 and J is TRBJ2-5; 8 bases map to TRBD1. Germline-derived CDR1 and CDR2 are SGHRS and YFSETQ. The CDR3 covers 14 residues. With 4 bases clipped from V and 4 bases from J, the junction kept 6 bases outside the gene matches. The chain's CDR3 is CASSPTGVVETQYF. CDR3 sequence (DNA): TGCGCCAGCAGCCCGACAGGGGTTGTAGAGACCCAGTACTTC.

The chain combines TRBV5-1 with TRBJ1-1; 10 bases align to TRBD1. Germline V CDR1 and CDR2: SGHRS, YFSETQ. V lost 3 bases to trimming and J lost 1 base; unmatched junction nucleotides: 6. The length of the CDR3 is 16 residues. CDR3 nucleotide sequence: TGCGCCAGCAGCTGGACCGGGACAGGGGAGAACACTGAAGCTTTCTTT. It translates to CASSWTGTGENTEAFF.

In this sample, this clone turned up once. This chain connects TRBV7-2 to TRBJ2-1; D remains unclear. CDR1 SGHTA and CDR2 FQGNSA come from the germline V gene. V lost 4 bases and J lost 1, with 5 bases in between. This CDR3 is 13 amino acids long. Here the CDR3 DNA reads TGTGCCAGCAGCTGGAGTTCCTACAATGAGCAGTTCTTC. It encodes CASSWSSYNEQFF.

This sequence joins TRBV7-9 and TRBJ1-2, with a possible D match to TRBD1 (5 bases). This CDR3 is built from 16 residues. Germline V CDR1 and CDR2: SEHNR, FQNEAQ (reference sequence). V gave up 5 bases and J gave up 3 bases, with 19 bases separating them. CDR3 residues: CASSRENQGPDYGYTF. The CDR3 region has the DNA TGTGCCAGCAGCCGCGAGAACCAGGGCCCAGACTATGGCTACACCTTC.

CDR3 bases: TGTGCCAGCAGCTCCCCAGGGGGGGGTGGCTACACCTTC. This translates into CASSSPGGGGYTF. The chain joins TRBV11-2 to TRBJ1-2; TRBD1 matches 7 bases. The CDR3 has 13 amino acids. V trimming: 4 bases; J trimming: 7 bases; junction bases outside the gene matches: 6. Germline-derived CDR1 and CDR2 are SGHAT and FQNNGV.

In this sample, this clone turned up once. The rearrangement joins TRBV5-1 to TRBJ2-7, with 12 bases that match TRBD1. This CDR3 comprises 15 residues. Losses at the gene ends were 3 bases for V and 6 bases for J; bases not matched to a gene: 7. CDR1 and CDR2 from the germline V gene are SGHRS and YFSETQ. The CDR3 is CASSWAGQGAGEQYF. The DNA for the CDR3 is TGCGCCAGCAGCTGGGCGGGACAGGGGGCTGGCGAGCAGTACTTC.

This chain joins TRBV28 and TRBJ1-1; TRBD1 is a possible D gene (6 bases). From germline, CDR1 is MDHEN and CDR2 SYDVKM. The CDR3 runs 13 residues. The V and J ends lost 3 bases and 7 bases respectively, with 12 bases between them. CDR3 nucleotide sequence: TGTGCCAGCAGTTTGGGCCAGGGGAATGAAGCTTTCTTT. This encodes CASSLGQGNEAFF.

J is TRBJ1-2 and V is TRBV28; TRBD1 matches 8 bases. The length of the CDR3 is 13 residues. CDR1 MDHEN and CDR2 SYDVKM come from the germline V gene. The V and J ends lost 6 bases and 4 bases, in that order; junction bases with no gene match: 4. CDR3 DNA: TGTGCCAGCAGGACAGGGGCTGCCTATGGCTACACCTTC. This translates into CASRTGAAYGYTF.

The gene calls are TRBV21-1 and TRBJ2-1; the table gives TRBD1 as D, unverified against the DNA. TRBV21-1 is a listed pseudogene. The CDR3 covers 15 residues. This CDR3 is CASSTQGPNYNEQFF. DNA of the CDR3: TGTGCCAGCAGCACACAGGGCCCGAACTACAATGAGCAGTTCTTC.

The V and J genes are TRBV7-6 and TRBJ2-3; a weak D match, TRBD2 (6 bases). V gave up 5 bases and J gave up 6 bases, with 18 bases separating them. Germline V gene data show CDR1 as SGHVS and CDR2 as FNYEAQ. The CDR3 loop spans 15 amino acids. The DNA of the CDR3 is TGTGCCAGCAGCCGCCGGGACCTCCGGGGGGATACGCAGTATTTT. Its protein product is CASSRRDLRGDTQYF.

This chain links TRBV6-1 with TRBJ1-1; perhaps TRBD1 as D (5 bases). Germline lookup yields CDR1 MNHNS and CDR2 SASEGT. This CDR3 has 15 amino acids. With 4 bases removed from V and 1 base from J, the gap between germline ends came to 13 bases. For the CDR3, the DNA is TGTGCCAGCAGTGTCAGGGCACGGGAGAACACTGAAGCTTTCTTT. Translation gives CASSVRARENTEAFF.

The chain recombines TRBV5-4 with TRBJ2-6, with D maybe TRBD2 (7 bases). This CDR3 has 15 amino acids. With 2 bases removed from V and 2 bases from J, the gap between germline ends came to 8 bases. CDR1 and CDR2 (germline): SGHNT, YYREEE (reference sequence). The CDR3 is CASSLGGAGANVLTF. The DNA of the CDR3 is TGTGCCAGCAGCTTAGGGGGGGCTGGGGCCAACGTCCTGACTTTC.

V usage is TRBV6-5 and J usage is TRBJ2-7, with D perhaps matching TRBD2 (5 bases). The germline gives CDR1 MNHEY, CDR2 SVGAGI. This CDR3 is built from 14 residues. V was trimmed by 0 bases and J by 2 bases, leaving 8 bases between them. The CDR3 here is CASSYSGGPYEQYF. The CDR3 coding sequence is TGTGCCAGCAGTTACTCGGGCGGGCCCTACGAGCAGTACTTC.

About this clone itself: Germline is not matched at one junction end, which may reflect a read error. The rearrangement uses TRBV6-5 and TRBJ2-5, with D maybe TRBD2 (6 bases). The CDR3 runs to 15 residues. Germline V lookup: CDR1 MNHEY, CDR2 SVGAGI. CDR3 amino acids: CVSSYGGRSQETQYF. CDR3 nucleotide sequence: TGTGTCAGCAGTTACGGGGGACGGTCCCAAGAGACCCAGTACTTC.

V and J are TRBV5-5 and TRBJ2-1; D gene ambiguous. The CDR3 totals 14 residues. V shed 0 bases and J shed 1 base, with 5 bases lying between them. In germline, CDR1 is SGHKS, CDR2 YYEKEE (reference sequence). The CDR3 protein is CASSLVVSYNEQFF. The CDR3 region has the DNA TGTGCCAGCAGCTTGGTAGTTTCCTACAATGAGCAGTTCTTC. The whole variable domain, filled in from reference TRBV5-5 and TRBJ2-1, reads DAGVTQSPTHLIKTRGQQVTLRCSPISGHKSVSWYQQVLGQGPQFIFQYYEKEERGRGNFPDRFSARQFPNYSSELNVNALLLGDSALYLCASSLVVSYNEQFFGPGTRLTVL.

The V gene is TRBV4-1, the J gene TRBJ2-7, with 11 bases that match TRBD1. V was pared by 1 base and J by 4 bases, with 6 bases of the junction left unmatched. Germline assignment: CDR1 MGHRA and CDR2 YSYEKL. CDR3 length: 16 amino acids. DNA for the CDR3: TGCGCCAGCAGCCAAGGGGACAGGGGGGATTTATACGAGCAGTACTTC. Translated, it gives CASSQGDRGDLYEQYF.

The J gene is TRBJ1-1, the V gene TRBV28, with a possible D match to TRBD1 (5 bases). CDR3 length equals 15 residues. The V end was cut by 5 bases, the J end by 3 bases, with 16 bases between. CDR1 and CDR2 (germline): MDHEN, SYDVKM. DNA of the CDR3: TGTGCCAGCAGTGGAATGATTGGAGGGGACACTGAAGCTTTCTTT. It specifies CASSGMIGGDTEAFF.